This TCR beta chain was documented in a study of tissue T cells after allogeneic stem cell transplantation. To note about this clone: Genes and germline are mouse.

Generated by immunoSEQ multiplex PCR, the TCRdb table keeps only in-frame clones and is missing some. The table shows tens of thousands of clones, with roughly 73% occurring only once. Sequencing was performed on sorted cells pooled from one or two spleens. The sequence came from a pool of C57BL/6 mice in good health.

CDR3: CASSLGTSDYTF. CDR3 DNA (partial): TGTGCCAGCAGCTTAGGGACATCCGACTACACC. The chain is built from TRBV3 and TRBJ1-2, with a possible D match to TRBD1 (5 bases). The CDR3 goes on 1 residue after the read ends, and that part is filled in from the germline J gene. The CDR3 sequence is 12 residues long. In germline, CDR1 is SNHLY, CDR2 FYNGKV (reference sequence). V was trimmed by 1 base and J by 5 bases, leaving 5 bases between them.